Detailed here is one T cell receptor (beta chain). The data were obtained in a study of OX40 agonist ivuxolimab in advanced cancers. Turning to the study itself: Patients in the trial were receiving intravenous ivuxolimab every 2 weeks, at doses of 0.01 to 10 mg/kg.

Generated by immunoSEQ multiplex PCR, the TCRdb table keeps only in-frame clones and is missing some. The sample yields 35,000 to 45,000 clones, approximately 80% seen once. Trimming shortened V by 1 base and J by 6 bases, and 12 bases separated the two germline ends. CDR3 length: 15 residues. CDR1 and CDR2 (germline): MNHEY, SVGAGI. V usage is TRBV6-5 and J usage is TRBJ1-4; D is possibly TRBD1 (6 bases). Here the sequenced sample was CD4+ or CD8+ T cells sorted from blood, taken in a trial of the OX40 agonist ivuxolimab. The source of this sequence is an adult with an advanced solid tumor such as melanoma, head and neck, liver or kidney cancer. CDR3 residues: CASSYLRRGHEKLFF. As DNA, the CDR3 is TGTGCCAGCAGTTACTTACGACGGGGGCATGAAAAACTGTTTTTT.